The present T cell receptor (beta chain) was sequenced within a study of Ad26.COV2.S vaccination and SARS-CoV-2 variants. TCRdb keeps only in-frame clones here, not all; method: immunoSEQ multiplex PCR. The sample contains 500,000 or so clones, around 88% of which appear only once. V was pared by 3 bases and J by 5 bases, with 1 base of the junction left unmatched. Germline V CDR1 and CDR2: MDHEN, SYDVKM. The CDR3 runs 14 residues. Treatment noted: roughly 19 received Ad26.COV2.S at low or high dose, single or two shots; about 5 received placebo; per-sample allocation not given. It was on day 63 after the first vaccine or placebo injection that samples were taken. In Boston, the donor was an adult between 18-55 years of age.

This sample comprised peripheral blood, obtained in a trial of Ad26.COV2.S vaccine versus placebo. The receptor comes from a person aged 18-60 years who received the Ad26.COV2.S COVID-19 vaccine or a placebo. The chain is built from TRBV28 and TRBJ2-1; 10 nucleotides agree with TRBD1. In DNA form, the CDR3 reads TGTGCCAGCAGTTTGGGGACAGGGGACAATGAGCAGTTCTTC. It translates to CASSLGTGDNEQFF.